This is a list of T cell receptor beta chains from one sample in a study of T cell repertoires in cytomegalovirus infection. TCRdb re-called the reads through MiXCR, storing one row per CDR3 protein. The repertoire holds approximately 630,000 distinct CDR3 sequences, with approximately 25% as singletons. Sequenced material: CD8+ T cells from PBMCs. The receptor set was obtained from a human donor in good health (CMV status not recorded). Some clones in this sample may be carry-over from other donors' samples. Each CDR3 is given with its conserved first and last residue. D genes are given only for firm matches. Some rows have no size entry. The others give once, few or many, or a class for an expanded clone.

j_gene: TRBJ2-1; v_gene: TRBV14; len: 16; abundance: few; d_gene: TRBD2; CDR3aa: CASSPRGGGLYNEQFF; CDR3nt: TGTGCCAGCAGCCCCCGGGGGGGGGGGCTATACAATGAGCAGTTCTTC
j_gene: TRBJ2-4; v_gene: TRBV2; len: 11; abundance: .; d_gene: .; CDR3aa: CASSERTTQYF; CDR3nt: TGTGCCAGCAGTGAACGGACAACTCAGTACTTC
j_gene: TRBJ1-1; v_gene: TRBV15; len: 15; abundance: .; d_gene: .; CDR3aa: CATSRDGNLNTEAFF; CDR3nt: TGTGCCACCAGCAGAGACGGAAACCTGAACACTGAAGCTTTCTTT
j_gene: TRBJ2-3; v_gene: TRBV3-1; len: 17; abundance: .; d_gene: .; CDR3aa: CASSQDLARKSTDTQYF; CDR3nt: TGTGCCAGCAGCCAAGATCTGGCCAGAAAGAGCACAGATACGCAGTATTTT
j_gene: TRBJ1-1; v_gene: TRBV6-5; len: 16; abundance: .; d_gene: .; CDR3aa: CASSPQQVYMNTEAFF; CDR3nt: TGTGCCAGCAGTCCCCAGCAGGTCTACATGAACACTGAAGCTTTCTTT
j_gene: TRBJ2-5; v_gene: TRBV5-1; len: 15; abundance: .; d_gene: TRBD2; CDR3aa: CASSLLAGTQETQYF; CDR3nt: TGCGCCAGCAGCTTACTAGCGGGGACCCAAGAGACCCAGTACTTC
j_gene: TRBJ2-2; v_gene: TRBV12-3/TRBV12-4; len: 13; abundance: many; d_gene: .; CDR3aa: CASSTGSPGELFF; CDR3nt: TGTGCCAGCAGCACAGGGTCTCCCGGGGAGCTGTTTTTT
j_gene: TRBJ2-5; v_gene: TRBV7-9; len: 14; abundance: few; d_gene: TRBD1; CDR3aa: CASSPGTGGETQYF; CDR3nt: TGTGCCAGCAGCCCCGGGACAGGTGGAGAGACCCAGTACTTC
j_gene: TRBJ2-1; v_gene: TRBV27; len: 17; abundance: many; d_gene: .; CDR3aa: CASSLDLLTGSYNEQFF; CDR3nt: TGTGCCAGCAGTTTAGACCTCCTTACGGGCTCCTACAATGAGCAGTTCTTC
j_gene: TRBJ2-7; v_gene: TRBV7-6; len: 17; abundance: few; d_gene: .; CDR3aa: CASSLVGLGGGFDEQYF; CDR3nt: TGTGCCAGCAGCTTAGTGGGCTTGGGGGGAGGATTTGACGAGCAGTACTTC
j_gene: TRBJ1-3; v_gene: TRBV7-2; len: 18; abundance: few; d_gene: TRBD1; CDR3aa: CASSRYGTGDYLGNTIYF; CDR3nt: TGTGCCAGCAGCCGATACGGGACAGGGGACTATTTGGGAAACACCATATATTTT
j_gene: TRBJ1-1; v_gene: TRBV20-1; len: 12; abundance: few; d_gene: TRBD1; CDR3aa: CSATLTGENTFF; CDR3nt: TGCAGTGCTACCCTAACAGGGGAAAATACTTTCTTT
j_gene: TRBJ1-1; v_gene: TRBV20-1; len: 14; abundance: .; d_gene: .; CDR3aa: CSAPSQGVGTEAFF; CDR3nt: TGCAGTGCTCCATCCCAAGGGGTGGGCACTGAAGCTTTCTTT
j_gene: TRBJ1-4; v_gene: TRBV4-1; len: 15; abundance: .; d_gene: .; CDR3aa: CASSPSGGASEKLFF; CDR3nt: TGCGCCAGCAGCCCTAGTGGGGGGGCGTCTGAAAAACTGTTTTTT
j_gene: TRBJ1-5; v_gene: TRBV7-2; len: 14; abundance: .; d_gene: .; CDR3aa: CAPIPLYSNQPQHF; CDR3nt: TGTGCCCCCATCCCACTCTATAGCAATCAGCCCCAGCATTTT
j_gene: TRBJ2-3; v_gene: TRBV6-5; len: 14; abundance: many; d_gene: .; CDR3aa: CASSYSRTSDTQYF; CDR3nt: TGTGCCAGCAGTTACTCGAGAACCTCAGATACGCAGTATTTT
j_gene: TRBJ1-4; v_gene: TRBV28; len: 14; abundance: .; d_gene: .; CDR3aa: CASSWDGQNEKLFF; CDR3nt: TGTGCCAGCAGTTGGGACGGACAAAATGAAAAACTGTTTTTT
j_gene: TRBJ2-7; v_gene: TRBV15; len: 20; abundance: .; d_gene: TRBD2; CDR3aa: CATSRGTSGPPASGTYEQYF; CDR3nt: TGTGCCACCAGCAGAGGGACTAGCGGCCCTCCCGCTAGCGGCACCTACGAGCAGTACTTC
j_gene: TRBJ2-1; v_gene: TRBV28; len: 14; abundance: many; d_gene: .; CDR3aa: CASGYRNLIVEQFF; CDR3nt: TGTGCCAGTGGGTACCGGAACCTTATCGTTGAGCAGTTCTTC
j_gene: TRBJ2-1; v_gene: TRBV2; len: 16; abundance: .; d_gene: TRBD2; CDR3aa: CASSDPTSGEDGKQFF; CDR3nt: TGTGCCAGCAGTGATCCCACTAGCGGGGAAGACGGGAAGCAGTTCTTC
j_gene: TRBJ2-1; v_gene: TRBV7-9; len: 16; abundance: .; d_gene: TRBD1; CDR3aa: CASSSGQGTAYNEQFF; CDR3nt: TGTGCCAGCAGCTCAGGACAGGGGACGGCTTACAATGAGCAGTTCTTC
j_gene: TRBJ2-1; v_gene: TRBV2; len: 15; abundance: .; d_gene: .; CDR3aa: CASSPDVSSYNEQFF; CDR3nt: TGTGCCAGCAGTCCTGACGTCAGCTCCTACAATGAGCAGTTCTTC
j_gene: TRBJ2-2; v_gene: TRBV29-1; len: 16; abundance: .; d_gene: .; CDR3aa: CSVETFRRENTGELFF; CDR3nt: TGCAGCGTTGAAACTTTCCGCAGGGAAAACACCGGGGAGCTGTTTTTT
j_gene: TRBJ2-5; v_gene: TRBV6-6; len: 14; abundance: few; d_gene: .; CDR3aa: CASSYSIAPETQYF; CDR3nt: TGTGCCAGCAGTTACTCGATCGCTCCAGAGACCCAGTACTTC
j_gene: TRBJ2-2; v_gene: TRBV19; len: 19; abundance: .; d_gene: .; CDR3aa: CASSPPPLTGTRGTGELFF; CDR3nt: TGTGCCAGTAGTCCGCCGCCCTTGACAGGGACTCGCGGGACCGGGGAGCTGTTTTTT
j_gene: TRBJ2-3; v_gene: TRBV5-6; len: 14; abundance: few; d_gene: .; CDR3aa: CASSSGGGLDTQYF; CDR3nt: TGTGCCAGCAGCTCAGGAGGAGGGTTGGATACGCAGTATTTT
j_gene: TRBJ1-5; v_gene: TRBV7-2; len: 15; abundance: many; d_gene: .; CDR3aa: CASSRPGGYNQPQHF; CDR3nt: TGTGCCAGCAGCCGACCCGGGGGTTACAATCAGCCCCAGCATTTT
j_gene: TRBJ2-3; v_gene: TRBV7-9; len: 15; abundance: .; d_gene: TRBD1; CDR3aa: CASSVDREGTDTQYF; CDR3nt: TGTGCCAGCAGCGTGGACAGGGAAGGCACAGATACGCAGTATTTT
j_gene: TRBJ2-3; v_gene: TRBV6-2/TRBV6-3; len: 16; abundance: many; d_gene: .; CDR3aa: CASSFVTGESTDTQYF; CDR3nt: TGTGCCAGCAGTTTCGTCACGGGGGAGAGCACAGATACGCAGTATTTT
j_gene: TRBJ2-1; v_gene: TRBV28; len: 15; abundance: few; d_gene: .; CDR3aa: CASSLRRVPYNEQFF; CDR3nt: TGTGCCAGCAGTTTGCGCAGGGTGCCCTACAATGAGCAGTTCTTC
j_gene: TRBJ2-2; v_gene: TRBV9; len: 16; abundance: few; d_gene: .; CDR3aa: CASTPDRWTNTGELFF; CDR3nt: TGTGCCAGCACCCCAGATCGGTGGACGAACACCGGGGAGCTGTTTTTT
j_gene: TRBJ2-5; v_gene: TRBV28; len: 13; abundance: once; d_gene: TRBD1; CDR3aa: CAIRQGGGETQYF; CDR3nt: TGTGCCATCAGACAGGGGGGAGGCGAGACCCAGTACTTC
j_gene: TRBJ2-5; v_gene: TRBV28; len: 14; abundance: few; d_gene: .; CDR3aa: CASSGQPRPETQYF; CDR3nt: TGTGCCAGCAGCGGGCAGCCCCGCCCAGAGACCCAGTACTTC
j_gene: TRBJ2-1; v_gene: TRBV4-1; len: 15; abundance: .; d_gene: .; CDR3aa: CASSIFGASDNEQFF; CDR3nt: TGCGCCAGCAGCATCTTTGGGGCGTCGGACAATGAGCAGTTCTTC
j_gene: TRBJ1-5; v_gene: TRBV20-1; len: 15; abundance: few; d_gene: .; CDR3aa: CSARERRRSNQPQHF; CDR3nt: TGCAGTGCTAGGGAAAGGCGGCGGAGCAATCAGCCCCAGCATTTT
j_gene: TRBJ2-1; v_gene: TRBV6-5; len: 13; abundance: many; d_gene: .; CDR3aa: CASSYPGQLEQFF; CDR3nt: TGTGCCAGCAGTTACCCCGGACAGCTTGAGCAGTTCTTC
j_gene: TRBJ2-1; v_gene: TRBV7-2; len: 15; abundance: many; d_gene: TRBD2; CDR3aa: CASSLIAGGQDEQFF; CDR3nt: TGTGCCAGCAGCTTAATAGCGGGGGGGCAGGATGAGCAGTTCTTC
j_gene: TRBJ2-1; v_gene: TRBV14; len: 15; abundance: .; d_gene: TRBD2; CDR3aa: CASSLGTSGIDEQFF; CDR3nt: TGTGCCAGCAGTCTCGGGACTAGCGGCATCGATGAGCAGTTCTTC
j_gene: TRBJ2-7; v_gene: TRBV7-6; len: 13; abundance: .; d_gene: .; CDR3aa: CASSFSQHYEQYF; CDR3nt: TGTGCCAGCAGCTTTTCTCAACATTACGAGCAGTACTTC
j_gene: TRBJ1-1; v_gene: TRBV6-5; len: 13; abundance: many; d_gene: .; CDR3aa: CASSTGMNTEAFF; CDR3nt: TGTGCCAGCAGTACCGGGATGAACACTGAAGCTTTCTTT
j_gene: TRBJ1-5; v_gene: TRBV6-2/TRBV6-3; len: 17; abundance: .; d_gene: .; CDR3aa: CASSHSPRQEHNQPQHF; CDR3nt: TGTGCCAGCAGCCATTCGCCGAGACAGGAACACAACCAGCCCCAGCATTTT
j_gene: TRBJ2-1; v_gene: TRBV12-3/TRBV12-4; len: 11; abundance: many; d_gene: TRBD2; CDR3aa: CATFWGGEQFF; CDR3nt: TGTGCCACCTTTTGGGGGGGTGAGCAGTTCTTC
j_gene: TRBJ2-2; v_gene: TRBV6-2/TRBV6-3; len: 16; abundance: .; d_gene: .; CDR3aa: CASSYYRGTNTGELFF; CDR3nt: TGTGCCAGCAGTTATTATCGCGGTACGAACACCGGGGAGCTGTTTTTT
j_gene: TRBJ1-2; v_gene: TRBV6-5; len: 14; abundance: many; d_gene: .; CDR3aa: CASSYSTGNYGYTF; CDR3nt: TGTGCCAGCAGTTACTCGACTGGAAACTATGGCTACACCTTC
j_gene: TRBJ2-7; v_gene: TRBV7-4; len: 16; abundance: many; d_gene: .; CDR3aa: CASSSRFPGTLYEQYF; CDR3nt: TGTGCCAGCAGCTCCAGGTTCCCAGGGACCCTCTACGAGCAGTACTTC
j_gene: TRBJ2-3; v_gene: TRBV28; len: 19; abundance: many; d_gene: TRBD2; CDR3aa: CASSLGLAGGPRRADTQYF; CDR3nt: TGTGCCAGCAGTCTTGGACTAGCGGGGGGGCCCAGGAGGGCAGATACGCAGTATTTT
j_gene: TRBJ2-1; v_gene: TRBV29-1; len: 11; abundance: .; d_gene: .; CDR3aa: CSVERRDEQFF; CDR3nt: TGCAGCGTTGAAAGGAGGGATGAGCAGTTCTTC
j_gene: TRBJ2-5; v_gene: TRBV7-9; len: 14; abundance: few; d_gene: TRBD2; CDR3aa: CASSPSGLVETQYF; CDR3nt: TGTGCCAGCAGCCCTTCGGGACTAGTCGAGACCCAGTACTTC
j_gene: TRBJ2-2; v_gene: TRBV20-1; len: 13; abundance: .; d_gene: .; CDR3aa: CSARGQSTGELFF; CDR3nt: TGCAGTGCTAGAGGGCAGAGCACCGGGGAGCTGTTTTTT
j_gene: TRBJ2-5; v_gene: TRBV7-6; len: 17; abundance: many; d_gene: TRBD2; CDR3aa: CASSPPGTSGFQETQYF; CDR3nt: TGTGCCAGCAGCCCCCCAGGGACTAGCGGGTTCCAAGAGACCCAGTACTTC
j_gene: TRBJ2-2; v_gene: TRBV12-3/TRBV12-4; len: 12; abundance: many; d_gene: .; CDR3aa: CASKAPTGELFF; CDR3nt: TGTGCCAGCAAAGCGCCCACCGGGGAGCTGTTTTTT
j_gene: TRBJ2-5; v_gene: TRBV7-8; len: 15; abundance: many; d_gene: TRBD2; CDR3aa: CASSLERGVWETQYF; CDR3nt: TGTGCCAGCAGCTTAGAGCGGGGGGTTTGGGAGACCCAGTACTTC